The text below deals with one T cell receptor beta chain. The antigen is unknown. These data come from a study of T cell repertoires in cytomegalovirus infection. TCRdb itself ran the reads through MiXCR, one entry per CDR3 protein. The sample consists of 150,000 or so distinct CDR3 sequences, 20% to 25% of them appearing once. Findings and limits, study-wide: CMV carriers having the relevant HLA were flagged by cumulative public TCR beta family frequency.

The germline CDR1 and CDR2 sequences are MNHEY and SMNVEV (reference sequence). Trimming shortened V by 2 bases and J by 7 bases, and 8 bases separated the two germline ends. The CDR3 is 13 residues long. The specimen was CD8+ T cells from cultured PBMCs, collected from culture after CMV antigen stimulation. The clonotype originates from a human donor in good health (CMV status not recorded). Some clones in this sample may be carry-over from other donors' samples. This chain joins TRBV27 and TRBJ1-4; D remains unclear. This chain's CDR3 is CASSLPDLEKLFF. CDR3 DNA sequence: TGTGCCAGCAGTTTACCGGATCTTGAAAAACTGTTTTTT.